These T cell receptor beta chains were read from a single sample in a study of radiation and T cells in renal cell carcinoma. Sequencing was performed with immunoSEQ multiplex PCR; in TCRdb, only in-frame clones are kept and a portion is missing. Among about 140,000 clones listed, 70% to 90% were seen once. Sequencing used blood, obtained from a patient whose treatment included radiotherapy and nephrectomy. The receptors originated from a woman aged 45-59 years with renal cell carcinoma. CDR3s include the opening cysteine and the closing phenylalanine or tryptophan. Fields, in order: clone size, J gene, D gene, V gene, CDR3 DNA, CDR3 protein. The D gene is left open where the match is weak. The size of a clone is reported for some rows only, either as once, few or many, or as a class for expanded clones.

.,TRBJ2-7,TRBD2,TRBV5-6,TGTGCCAGCAGCTCGGACCGGGGCGGGAGCTACGAGCAGTACTTC,CASSSDRGGSYEQYF
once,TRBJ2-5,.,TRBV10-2,TGCGCCAGCACCGGGGCAGTCGAAGAGACCCAGTACTTC,CASTGAVEETQYF
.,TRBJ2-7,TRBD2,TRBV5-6,TGTGCCAGCAGAAGGACTAGCGGGAGGCGGGAGCAGTACTTC,CASRRTSGRREQYF
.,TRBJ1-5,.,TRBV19,TGTGCCAGTAGTAGATCCGACAGTAGCAATCAGCCCCAGCATTTT,CASSRSDSSNQPQHF
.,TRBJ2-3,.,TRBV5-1,TGCGCCAGCAACCTTCGACAGAGTATCACAGATACGCAGTATTTT,CASNLRQSITDTQYF
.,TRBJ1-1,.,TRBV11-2,TGTGCCAGCAGCTTAGGGAGGAACACTGAAGCTTTCTTT,CASSLGRNTEAFF
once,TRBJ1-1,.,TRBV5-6,TGTGCCAGCAGCCGGACAGACCAAGCTTTCTTT,CASSRTDQAFF
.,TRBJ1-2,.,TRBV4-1,TGCGCCAGCAGCCAAAACAGGGTCGGCTATGGCTACACCTTC,CASSQNRVGYGYTF
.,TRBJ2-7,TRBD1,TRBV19,TGTGCCAGTAGTATAGTTTCAGGGGGAAGTGACGAGCAGTACTTC,CASSIVSGGSDEQYF
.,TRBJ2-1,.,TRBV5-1,TGCGCCAGCAGCTTGGATCTACTGGAGCAGTTCTTC,CASSLDLLEQFF
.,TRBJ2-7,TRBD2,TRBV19,TGTGCCAGTAGAGCTGTGAGCGGGAGTGCCTACGAGCAGTACTTC,CASRAVSGSAYEQYF
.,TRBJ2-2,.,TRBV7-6,TGTGCCACCTCGGGGAGAAGCCCGAACACCGGGGAGCTGTTTTTT,CATSGRSPNTGELFF
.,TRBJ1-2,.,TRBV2,TGTGCCAGCAGTGTAGACAGTCCCCGGGGCTACACCTTC,CASSVDSPRGYTF
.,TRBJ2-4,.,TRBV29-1,TGCAGCGTTAAGAGGGCTGAGACGGCCAAAAACATTCAGTACTTC,CSVKRAETAKNIQYF
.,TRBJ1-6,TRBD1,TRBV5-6,TGTGCCAGCAGCTGGGGACAGGGAAGCAGTTCACCCCTCCACTTT,CASSWGQGSSSPLHF
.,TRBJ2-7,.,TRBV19,TGTGCCACCAGATCTTCGGGCAGCAACTACGAGCAGTACTTC,CATRSSGSNYEQYF
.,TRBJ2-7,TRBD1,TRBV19,TGTGCCAGTAGTACACGGGACAGCCTGGGTGACGAGCAGTACTTC,CASSTRDSLGDEQYF
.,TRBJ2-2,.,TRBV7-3,TGTGCCAGCAGCATCGACGGCACCGGGGAGCTGTTTTTT,CASSIDGTGELFF
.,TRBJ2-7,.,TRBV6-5,TGTGCCAGCAGTTACCGGCAGAATACCTACGAGCAGTACTTC,CASSYRQNTYEQYF
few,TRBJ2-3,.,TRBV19,TGTGCCAGTAGTATGGGGCAACAGGTCACAGATACGCAGTATTTT,CASSMGQQVTDTQYF
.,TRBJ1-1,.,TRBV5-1,TGCGCCAGCAGCCCGTCCCTAGGGGGAGGCACTGAAGCTTTCTTT,CASSPSLGGGTEAFF
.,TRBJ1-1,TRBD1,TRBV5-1,TGCGCCAGCAGCCGGGGACAGGCAAACACTGAAGCTTTCTTT,CASSRGQANTEAFF
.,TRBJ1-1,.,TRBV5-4,TGTGCCAGCAGCTTGGCCCTAGGTAACACTGAAGCTTTCTTT,CASSLALGNTEAFF
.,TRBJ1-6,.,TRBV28,TGTGCCAGCAGTTCCTCCCCCGATTATAATTCACCCCTCCACTTT,CASSSSPDYNSPLHF
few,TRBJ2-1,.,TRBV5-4,TGTGCCAGCAGCTGGTACTCAAGCGATGAGCAGTTCTTC,CASSWYSSDEQFF
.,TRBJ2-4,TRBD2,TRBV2,TGTGCCAGCAGTGAAGTGAGCCAGCGGGGCTCCAAAAACATTCAGTACTTC,CASSEVSQRGSKNIQYF
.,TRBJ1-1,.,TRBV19,TGTGCCAGTAGTATAGATACAAGCAGGACCGGGAACACTGAAGCTTTCTTT,CASSIDTSRTGNTEAFF
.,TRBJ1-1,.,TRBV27,TGTGCCACATTCGGGCCGCTGAACACTGAAGCTTTCTTT,CATFGPLNTEAFF
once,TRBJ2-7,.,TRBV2,TGTGCCAGCTTGGAGACCTACGAGCAGTACTTC,CASLETYEQYF
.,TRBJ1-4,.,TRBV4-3,TGCGCCAGCAGCCAAGATGGCCCAGCAACTAATGAAAAACTGTTTTTT,CASSQDGPATNEKLFF
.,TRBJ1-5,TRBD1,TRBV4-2,TGTGCCAGCAGCCAAGATCCGACAGGGGGGAGGCAGCCCCAGCATTTT,CASSQDPTGGRQPQHF
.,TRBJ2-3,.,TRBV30,TGTGCCTGGGACCTGAGCACAGATACGCAGTATTTT,CAWDLSTDTQYF